These 21 T cell receptor beta chains came from one sample sequenced in a study of technical replicates of blood from a handful of donors. Produced via immunoSEQ multiplex PCR; TCRdb's table is partial and in-frame only. The data contain roughly 57,000 clones, roughly 96% of them singletons. Sequenced: PBMCs. The source of these receptors is a human donor in good health. Some clones in this sample may be carry-over from other donors' samples.

The rearrangement uses TRBV4-2 and TRBJ2-3; 9 bases map to TRBD2. V gave up 0 bases and J gave up 7 bases; unmatched junction bases: 11. CDR3 length: 17 amino acids. Germline lookup yields CDR1 LGHNA and CDR2 YNFKEQ. The CDR3 DNA reads TGTGCCAGCAGCCAAGATAGTCTAGCGGGGATCGTCAATACGCAGTATTTT. Protein product: CASSQDSLAGIVNTQYF.

The CDR3 coding sequence is TGTGCCACCCGAACGGGACACCTACAAGAGACCCAGTACTTC. Amino acids: CATRTGHLQETQYF. The chain carries TRBV6-1 and TRBJ2-5; possibly TRBD1 for D (6 bases). V was pared by 10 bases and J by 2 bases, with 17 bases between. CDR1 and CDR2 from the germline V gene are MNHNS and SASEGT. The CDR3 is 14 residues long.

This chain links TRBV27 with TRBJ2-3; the match to TRBD2 covers 13 bases. V gave up 6 bases and J gave up 5 bases; unmatched junction bases: 11. CDR1 and CDR2 (germline): MNHEY, SMNVEV (reference sequence). This CDR3 comprises 17 residues. This chain's CDR3 is CASRSLTRTSGRDTQYF. The CDR3 region has the DNA TGTGCCAGCAGATCACTTACTAGGACTAGCGGGAGAGATACGCAGTATTTT.

The rearrangement links TRBV29-1 to TRBJ2-7, with 10 nucleotides matching TRBD1. The trim removed 0 bases at V and 1 base at J, leaving 3 bases unmatched. There are 15 residues in the CDR3. Germline V CDR1 and CDR2: SQVTM, ANQGSEA. The CDR3 region is CSVEEGQGKSYEQYF. In nucleotides, the CDR3 is TGCAGCGTTGAAGAGGGACAGGGGAAATCCTACGAGCAGTACTTC.

V gene TRBV27 combines with J gene TRBJ2-1; 10 positions match TRBD2. The junction had 9 bases not matched to a gene; V was cut back by 7 bases and J by 9 bases. Germline CDR1 is MNHEY and CDR2 is SMNVEV (reference sequence). The CDR3 extends over 14 amino acids. The CDR3 spells CASKKRGGQSEQFF. The CDR3 bases are TGTGCCAGCAAGAAGCGGGGGGGCCAGAGTGAGCAGTTCTTC.

V usage is TRBV12-5 and J usage is TRBJ1-4; tentatively, D is TRBD1 (5 bases). CDR1 LGHNT and CDR2 FRNRAP come from the germline V gene. V lost 9 bases and J lost 4, with 12 bases in between. This CDR3 is built from 13 residues. CDR3 DNA: TGTGCTAGCACGGGACTGATTAATGAAAAACTGTTTTTT. Translated, it gives CASTGLINEKLFF.

The V and J genes are TRBV11-2 and TRBJ2-1; 11 nucleotides match TRBD1. CDR1 and CDR2 (germline): SGHAT, FQNNGV. Trimming at V came to 5 bases and at J to 9 bases, leaving 6 bases not matched to a gene. The CDR3 is made up of 14 amino acids. CDR3 protein: CASSTGTGGVEQFF. In DNA form, the CDR3 reads TGTGCCAGCAGCACCGGGACAGGGGGTGTTGAGCAGTTCTTC.

V gene TRBV27 combines with J gene TRBJ1-1, with 12 nucleotides matching TRBD1. With V trimmed by 6 bases and J by 6 bases, 8 bases remained unmatched. The CDR3 is 15 amino acids. CDR1 is MNHEY, CDR2 SMNVEV, per germline (reference sequence). The CDR3 nucleotides are TGTGCCAGCAGGCCGGGACAGGGGGCCTCCGCTGAAGCTTTCTTT. Translated: CASRPGQGASAEAFF.

This chain connects TRBV9 to TRBJ2-7, with a weak D call TRBD2 (6 bases). Looked up from germline, CDR1 is SGDLS and CDR2 is YYNGEE. Trimming removed 4 bases at V and 4 bases at J, with 18 bases between. This CDR3 region has 15 residues. For the CDR3, the DNA is TGTGCCAGCAGCCTCCAAACCGGCGGGGTGTACGAGCAGTACTTC. Protein product: CASSLQTGGVYEQYF.

J is TRBJ2-2 and V is TRBV6-4, with D perhaps TRBD2 (7 bases). With 0 bases removed from V and 4 bases from J, the gap between germline ends came to 12 bases. Per the germline V gene, CDR1 is MRHNA and CDR2 is SNTAGT. The CDR3 sequence is 16 residues long. CDR3: CASSDSRRGGTGELFF. The CDR3 nucleotides are TGTGCCAGCAGTGACTCGCGGAGGGGGGGCACCGGGGAGCTGTTTTTT.

The genes are TRBV4-1 and TRBJ2-1, with unresolved D. CDR3 length equals 15 residues. Trimming shortened V by 0 bases and J by 10 bases, and 16 bases separated the two germline ends. The germline CDR1 and CDR2 sequences are MGHRA and YSYEKL. The CDR3 sequence is CASSQDQLVRYEQFF. DNA for the CDR3: TGCGCCAGCAGCCAAGATCAGCTAGTCCGGTACGAGCAGTTCTTC.

The chain employs TRBV7-9 and TRBJ1-1, with 9 bases aligning to TRBD1. The V gene's germline CDR1 is SEHNR and CDR2 FQNEAQ (reference sequence). With V trimmed by 5 bases and J by 1 base, 17 bases remained unmatched. CDR3 length: 19 amino acids. CDR3 sequence: CASSPVPGQGGWENTEAFF. CDR3 sequence (DNA): TGTGCCAGCAGCCCCGTCCCGGGACAGGGTGGTTGGGAGAACACTGAAGCTTTCTTT.

This chain joins TRBV5-1 and TRBJ2-1; weak D call: TRBD2 (5 bases). Trimming pared 3 bases from V and 4 bases from J, leaving 14 bases between. The CDR3 sequence is 15 residues long. The germline gives CDR1 SGHRS, CDR2 YFSETQ. CDR3 loop: CASSSGNFPYNEQFF. CDR3 DNA sequence: TGCGCCAGCAGCTCCGGGAACTTTCCATACAATGAGCAGTTCTTC.

DNA for the CDR3: TGTGCCTGGAGCCCAGACAGGGGACATGGCTACACCTTC. Its protein is CAWSPDRGHGYTF. This chain joins TRBV30 and TRBJ1-2; 8 positions match TRBD1. This CDR3 region has 13 residues. Germline V gene lookup returns CDR1 GTSNPN and CDR2 SVGIG (reference sequence). V dropped 3 bases and J dropped 6; count of bases not matched to a gene: 6. Full variable domain (remainder filled in from reference TRBV30 and TRBJ1-2): SQTIHQWPATLVQPVGSPLSLECTVEGTSNPNLYWYRQAAGRGLQLLFYSVGIGQISSEVPQNLSASRPQDRQFILSSKKLLLSDSGFYLCAWSPDRGHGYTFGSGTRLTVV.

This clone was recorded once. The germline gene is not matched at one end of the junction; a read error may be the cause. The V and J genes are TRBV6-1 and TRBJ2-2, with no clear D. The CDR3 has 14 residues. The germline CDR1 and CDR2 sequences are MNHNS and SASEGT. The CDR3 DNA follows: TGTGCCAGCAGTCAAGCCTACAGAACCGGGGAGCTGTTTTTT. It yields the protein CASSQAYRTGELFF.

The CDR3 protein is CASSQDRGMNTEAFF. As DNA, the CDR3 is TGCGCCAGCAGCCAAGATCGAGGGATGAACACTGAAGCTTTCTTT. J is TRBJ1-1 and V is TRBV4-3; D remains unclear. The CDR3 covers 15 residues. From germline, CDR1 is LGHNA and CDR2 YSLEER. Trimming shortened V by 0 bases and J by 0 bases, and 8 bases separated the two germline ends.

This clone was observed a single time. The chain carries TRBV18 and TRBJ2-2; 12 bases are shared with TRBD2. The length of the CDR3 is 17 residues. Germline CDR1 KGHSH, CDR2 LQKENI. V lost 0 bases to trimming and J lost 2 bases; unmatched junction nucleotides: 1. The CDR3 loop reads CASSPPTSGGNTGELFF. CDR3 sequence (DNA): TGTGCCAGCTCACCACCGACTAGCGGGGGCAACACCGGGGAGCTGTTTTTT. The variable domain in full, completed from reference TRBV18 and TRBJ2-2, reads NAGVMQNPRHLVRRRGQEARLRCSPMKGHSHVYWYRQLPEEGLKFMVYLQKENIIDESGMPKERFSAEFPKEGPSILRIQQVVRGDSAAYFCASSPPTSGGNTGELFFGEGSRLTVL.

This rearrangement joins TRBV12-5 to TRBJ1-3, with 8 positions matching TRBD1. The CDR3 covers 15 residues. Trimming removed 4 bases from V and 4 bases from J; junction bases left unmatched: 6. Germline V CDR1 and CDR2: LGHNT, FRNRAP. CDR3 nucleotides: TGTGCTAGTGGTTGGTCAGGGGGCTCCGGAAACACCATATATTTT. Its protein is CASGWSGGSGNTIYF.

This clone was picked up one time. The V call is TRBV10-3, the J call TRBJ1-2; 8 bases line up with TRBD1. V gave up 10 bases and J gave up 1 base; unmatched junction bases: 20. Germline V lookup: CDR1 ENHRY, CDR2 SYGVKD. This CDR3 comprises 18 residues. In DNA form, the CDR3 reads TGTGCCACCAGACAGGGGTCGACCCTATCACGTTATAACTATGGCTACACCTTC. It specifies CATRQGSTLSRYNYGYTF.

The CDR3 is CSVDGVGGGTEAFF. CDR3 DNA sequence: TGCAGCGTTGATGGTGTTGGCGGCGGGACTGAAGCTTTCTTT. The chain couples TRBV29-1 to TRBJ1-1; D ambiguous. CDR1 is SQVTM and CDR2 is ANQGSEA in the germline V gene. CDR3 length: 14 amino acids. Trimming took off 3 bases at V and 5 bases at J, with 16 bases between the two ends. Filled out from reference TRBV29-1 and TRBJ1-1, the complete variable domain reads SAVISQKPSRDICQRGTSLTIQCQVDSQVTMMFWYRQQPGQSLTLIATANQGSEATYESGFVIDKFPISRPNLTFSTLTVSNMSPEDSSIYLCSVDGVGGGTEAFFGQGTRLTVV.

The chain joins TRBV2 to TRBJ2-1; 14 nucleotides match TRBD2. V gave up 6 bases and J gave up 9 bases; unmatched junction bases: 10. Germline V CDR1 and CDR2: SNHLY, FYNNEI. The CDR3 sequence is 16 residues long. Here the CDR3 reads CASRTTGTSGRAEQFF. In nucleotides, the CDR3 is TGTGCCAGCAGAACGACCGGGACTAGCGGGAGAGCTGAGCAGTTCTTC.